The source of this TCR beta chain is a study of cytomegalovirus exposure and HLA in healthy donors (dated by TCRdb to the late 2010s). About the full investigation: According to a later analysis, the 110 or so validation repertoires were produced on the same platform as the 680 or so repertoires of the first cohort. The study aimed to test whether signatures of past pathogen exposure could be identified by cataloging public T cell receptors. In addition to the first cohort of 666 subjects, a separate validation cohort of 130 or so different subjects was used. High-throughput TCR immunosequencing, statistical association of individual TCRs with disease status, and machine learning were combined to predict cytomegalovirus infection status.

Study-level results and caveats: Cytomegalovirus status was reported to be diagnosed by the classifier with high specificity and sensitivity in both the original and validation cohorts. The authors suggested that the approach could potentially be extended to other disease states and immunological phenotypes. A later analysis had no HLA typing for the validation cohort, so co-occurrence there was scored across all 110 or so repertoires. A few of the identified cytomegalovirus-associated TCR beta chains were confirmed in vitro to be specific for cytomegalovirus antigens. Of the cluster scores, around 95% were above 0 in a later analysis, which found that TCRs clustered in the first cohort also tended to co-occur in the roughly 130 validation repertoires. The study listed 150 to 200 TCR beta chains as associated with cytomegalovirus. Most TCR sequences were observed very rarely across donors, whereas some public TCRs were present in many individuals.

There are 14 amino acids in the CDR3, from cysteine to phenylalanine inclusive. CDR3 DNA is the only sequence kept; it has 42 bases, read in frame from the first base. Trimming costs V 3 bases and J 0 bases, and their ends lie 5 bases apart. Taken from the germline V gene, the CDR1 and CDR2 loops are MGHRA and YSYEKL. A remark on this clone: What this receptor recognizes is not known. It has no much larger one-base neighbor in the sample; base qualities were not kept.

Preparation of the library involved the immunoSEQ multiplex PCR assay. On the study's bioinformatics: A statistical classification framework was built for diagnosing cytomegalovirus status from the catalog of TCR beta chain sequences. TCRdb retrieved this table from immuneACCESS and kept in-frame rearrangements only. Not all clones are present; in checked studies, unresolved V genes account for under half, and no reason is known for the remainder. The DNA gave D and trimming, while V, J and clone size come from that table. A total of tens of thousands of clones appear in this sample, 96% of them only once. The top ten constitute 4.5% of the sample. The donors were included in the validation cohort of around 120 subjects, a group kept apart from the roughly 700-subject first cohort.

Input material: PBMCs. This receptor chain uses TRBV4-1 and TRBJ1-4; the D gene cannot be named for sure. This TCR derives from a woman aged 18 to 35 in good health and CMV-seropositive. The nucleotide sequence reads TGCGCCAGCAGCCAGGCTGCAACTAATGAAAAACTGTTTTTT. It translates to CASSQAATNEKLFF.